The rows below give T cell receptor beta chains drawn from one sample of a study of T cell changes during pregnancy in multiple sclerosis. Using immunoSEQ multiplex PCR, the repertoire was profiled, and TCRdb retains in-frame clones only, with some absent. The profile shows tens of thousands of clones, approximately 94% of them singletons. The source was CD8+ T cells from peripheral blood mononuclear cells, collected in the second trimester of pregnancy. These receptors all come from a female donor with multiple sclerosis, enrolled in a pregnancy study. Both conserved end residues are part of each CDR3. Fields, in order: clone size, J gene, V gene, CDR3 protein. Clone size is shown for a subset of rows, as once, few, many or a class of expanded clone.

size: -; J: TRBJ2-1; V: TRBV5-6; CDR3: CASSLGGLFNEQFF
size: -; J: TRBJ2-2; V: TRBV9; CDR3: CASSADLVGELFF
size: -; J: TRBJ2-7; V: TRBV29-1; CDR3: CSVRVPLAYEQYF
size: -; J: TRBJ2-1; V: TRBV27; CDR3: CASGLAEREQFF
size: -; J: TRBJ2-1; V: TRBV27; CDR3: CASSLDSSYNEQFF
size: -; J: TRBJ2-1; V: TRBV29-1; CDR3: CSVEDLGGRGTEQFF
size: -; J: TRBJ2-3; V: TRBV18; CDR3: CASSLPLAGGADTQYF
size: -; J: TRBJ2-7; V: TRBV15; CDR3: CATSREAESSYEQYF
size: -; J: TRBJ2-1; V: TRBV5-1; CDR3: CASSRWTSEYNEQFF
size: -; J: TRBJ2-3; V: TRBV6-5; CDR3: CASSLAGGATDTQYF
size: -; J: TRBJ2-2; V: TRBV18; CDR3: CASSLPGQGVRLYSGELFF
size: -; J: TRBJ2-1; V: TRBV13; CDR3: CASSSRLAGGYNEQFF
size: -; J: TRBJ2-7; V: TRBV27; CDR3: CASSFSGSSEQYF
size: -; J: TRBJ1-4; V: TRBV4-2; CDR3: CASSQVGRPATNEKLFF
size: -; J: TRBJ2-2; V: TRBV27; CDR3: CASSLRGSSSHGELFF
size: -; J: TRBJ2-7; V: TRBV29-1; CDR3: CSVDFGTGAYEQYF
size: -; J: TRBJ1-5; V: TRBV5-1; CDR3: CASSSRVIHQPQHF
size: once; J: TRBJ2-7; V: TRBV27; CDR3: CASSNRDRGHEQYF
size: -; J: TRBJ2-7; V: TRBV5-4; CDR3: CASSLGAGGYEQYF
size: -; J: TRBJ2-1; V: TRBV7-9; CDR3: CASSFSVASGLSYNEQFF
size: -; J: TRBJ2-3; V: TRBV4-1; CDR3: CASSQERGTATDTQYF
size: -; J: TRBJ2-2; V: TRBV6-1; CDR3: CASLNKNTGELFF
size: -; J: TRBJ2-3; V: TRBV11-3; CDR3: CASSLASTDTQYF
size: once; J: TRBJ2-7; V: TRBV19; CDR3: CASSTRSGIYEQYF